This TCR beta chain emerged from a study of blood T cell repertoires in COVID-19. Study information: The study drew acute and convalescent COVID-19 samples from the United States, Italy and Spain. T cells, B-cell-depleted T cells, or PBMCs supplied cDNA or gDNA.

One Seattle source followed patients from active infection through their disease course. As processed by the authors: Amplification from reference gene primers served as the basis for estimated nucleated cell counts. The data were produced by immunoSEQ multiplex PCR, yet TCRdb's version contains in-frame clones alone and is incomplete. The V and J calls and clone size are taken from that table; D and trimming were inferred from the DNA. The sample has 200,000 to 250,000 clones; 75% to 85% are singletons. Germline lookup yields CDR1 LNHDA and CDR2 SQIVND (reference sequence). Trimming took 6 bases from V and 1 from J, leaving 12 bases between them. CDR3 length: 14 residues.

Input material: peripheral blood. The chain has TRBV19 and TRBJ2-5; D is possibly TRBD1 (6 bases). This TCR derives from a woman between 25 and 40 years old with COVID-19, enrolled during active disease. CDR3 amino acids: CASRFTGSQETQYF. CDR3 coding DNA: TGTGCCAGTAGATTCACAGGGTCCCAAGAGACCCAGTACTTC.